Listed here are 9 T cell receptor beta chains from one sample, sequenced in a study of Ad26.COV2.S vaccination and SARS-CoV-2 variants (dated by TCRdb to the early 2020s). Reading the label with the study, this specimen's treatment or condition is: over 15 received Ad26.COV2.S at low or high dose, single or two shots; about 5 received placebo; per-sample allocation not given. Repertoires of vaccine and placebo recipients were sequenced from samples taken on day 63 after the first injection. Library preparation employed the immunoSEQ multiplex PCR assay. In its TCRdb copy, this immuneACCESS table keeps in-frame sequences only and misses some clones. Where compared with another copy, unresolved V genes explain less than half of these, and the others have no known cause. For this sample the table gives about 350,000 clones, of which 75% to 90% were detected only once. The top ten clones comprise around 5% of the sample.

The sample was peripheral blood, taken in a trial of Ad26.COV2.S vaccine versus placebo. Receptor source: a person aged 18 to 65 who received the Ad26.COV2.S COVID-19 vaccine or a placebo.

The genes are TRBV20-1 and TRBJ2-3, with a possible D match to TRBD2 (5 bases). Germline V CDR1 and CDR2: DFQATT, SNEGSKA (reference sequence). Deletions cut 3 bases from V and 8 bases from J, with 18 bases between. CDR3 length: 14 residues. This CDR3 reads CSASIPDGVSTQYF. Written as DNA, the CDR3 is TGCAGTGCTAGTATCCCCGACGGGGTTAGTACGCAGTATTTT.

V gene TRBV6-5 combines with J gene TRBJ1-1; no clear D. V was trimmed by 6 bases and J by 4 bases, leaving 9 bases between them. The CDR3 covers 12 residues. Germline CDR1 is MNHEY and CDR2 is SVGAGI. CDR3 DNA sequence: TGTGCCAGCAGGGGGTGGGCCACTGAAGCTTTCTTT. It yields the protein CASRGWATEAFF.

The rearrangement joins TRBV27 to TRBJ1-1; TRBD1 aligns across 12 bases. The trim removed 6 bases at V and 8 bases at J, leaving 10 bases unmatched. Per germline, CDR1 MNHEY and CDR2 SMNVEV (reference sequence). This CDR3 is 15 amino acids long. CDR3: CASRAPGQGAPEAFF. CDR3 coding DNA: TGTGCCAGCAGGGCACCGGGACAGGGGGCGCCGGAAGCTTTCTTT.

This chain's CDR3 is CASSQHDRGQGGAFF. CDR3 nucleotide sequence: TGTGCCAGCAGCCAACACGACAGGGGGCAAGGTGGAGCTTTCTTT. The gene calls are TRBV4-2 and TRBJ1-1; 10 bases agree with TRBD1. Germline trimming cut 2 bases from V and 10 bases from J; bases unmatched to any gene: 10. The CDR3 covers 15 residues. The V gene's germline CDR1 is LGHNA and CDR2 YNFKEQ.

CDR3 sequence reads: CATSDPGQSQETQYF. The DNA of the CDR3 is TGTGCCACCAGTGATCCCGGACAGAGCCAAGAGACCCAGTACTTC. This chain links TRBV24-1 with TRBJ2-5, with D possibly matching TRBD1 (6 bases). Germline V gives CDR1 KGHDR, CDR2 SFDVKD. Trimming stripped 3 bases from V and 1 base from J, with 11 bases between. The CDR3 is 15 amino acids.

The chain recombines TRBV5-1 with TRBJ1-3; the match to TRBD1 covers 7 bases. CDR1 and CDR2 from the germline V gene are SGHRS and YFSETQ. CDR3 length: 16 residues. J was trimmed by 1 base and V by 2 bases; bases with no gene match: 6. In DNA, the CDR3 is TGCGCCAGCAGCTTAACAACAGGGGTATCTGGAAACACCATATATTTT. Residues: CASSLTTGVSGNTIYF.

The chain combines TRBV28 with TRBJ1-2, with TRBD1 matching 10 bases. Germline CDR1 and CDR2: MDHEN and SYDVKM. The J segment lost 6 bases and the V segment lost 7 bases, leaving 8 bases of the junction unmatched. The CDR3 is 14 amino acids. The CDR3 DNA follows: TGTGCCAGCAACGTCCCGGGACAGGGGAATGGCTACACCTTC. This encodes CASNVPGQGNGYTF.

V gene TRBV27 combines with J gene TRBJ1-5; TRBD1 aligns across 8 bases. The J segment lost 3 bases and the V segment lost 8 bases, leaving 15 bases of the junction unmatched. This CDR3 has 17 amino acids. In germline, CDR1 is MNHEY, CDR2 SMNVEV (reference sequence). This CDR3 reads CASWNRRTGSNNQPQHF. In DNA, the CDR3 is TGTGCCAGCTGGAACCGTCGGACAGGGAGTAACAATCAGCCCCAGCATTTT.

This clone was observed once. This chain connects TRBV25-1 to TRBJ1-4, with no clear D. The CDR3 is made up of 15 amino acids. V was pared by 4 bases and J by 0 bases, with 9 bases between. Germline CDR1 and CDR2: MGHDK and SYGVNS. This chain's CDR3 is CASSAQTATNEKLFF. The CDR3, as DNA: TGTGCCAGCAGTGCTCAGACGGCAACTAATGAAAAACTGTTTTTT. The whole variable domain, remainder taken from reference TRBV25-1 and TRBJ1-4, is EADIYQTPRYLVIGTGKKITLECSQTMGHDKMYWYQQDPGMELHLIHYSYGVNSTEKGDLSSESTVSRIRTEHFPLTLESARPSHTSQYLCASSAQTATNEKLFFGSGTQLSVL.